This T cell receptor (beta chain) was recovered during a study of T cell responses to AZD1222 COVID-19 vaccine. The study, taken as a whole, reports: Donors were chiefly white British, with a greater number of females, and clonal diversity was perhaps underestimated.

The CDR3 is made up of 18 amino acids. Trimming stripped 1 base from V and 0 bases from J, with 15 bases between. From germline, CDR1 is SGHAT and CDR2 FQNNGV. Using immunoSEQ multiplex PCR, the repertoire was profiled, and TCRdb retains in-frame clones only, with some absent. The repertoire includes 140,000 to 150,000 clones, around 89% of them detected once, and about 1.5% sits in the top ten. Of note for this clone: Its matching antigen is unknown.

The sequencing used peripheral blood, collected on day 0 of AZD1222 vaccination. The clonotype originates from an adult in good health. The V and J genes are TRBV11-2 and TRBJ2-2, with D perhaps TRBD1 (6 bases). The CDR3 spells CASSLGRDTSANTGELFF. The CDR3 nucleotides are TGTGCCAGCAGCTTAGGCAGGGACACATCCGCGAACACCGGGGAGCTGTTTTTT.